This TCR beta chain was found in a study of monozygotic twins with inflammatory bowel disease. Study-level points and caveats: The study found lower TCRbeta diversity (inverse Simpson) in IBD patients than in healthy co-twins.

Reanalyzing the 5' RACE reads, TCRdb keeps one entry per CDR3 protein, without DNA. The table lists fewer than 450,000 distinct CDR3 sequences. Comment on this clonotype: What it binds is not known.

In germline, CDR1 is MNHEY, CDR2 SVGEGT. The CDR3 is 13 residues long. The receptor comes from a human donor with ulcerative colitis or Crohn's disease, or a healthy co-twin of an affected twin (not recorded which). Sample: blood. This chain links TRBV6-2 or TRBV6-3 with TRBJ2-5; TCRdb designates TRBD2, a call that cannot be tested without DNA. The CDR3 is CASSWDWKETQYF.